This T cell receptor (beta chain) was recorded in a study of shared clonotypes between healthy human individuals. Looking at the study overall: Per donor, CD8 memory used one plate, CD8 naive used two, CD4 memory used three and CD4 naive used three. General study findings and limits: Among donors, sharing of clonotypes was expected to be affected by sequencing depth. The naive CD4 repertoires of a handful of donors were compared, and around 5.1% of clonotypes were shared.

Germline V gives CDR1 SNHLY, CDR2 FYNNEI. V shed 7 bases, J shed 6 bases, and the junction held 8 bases outside the gene matches. The CDR3 totals 15 residues. The material for each subset, its genomic DNA, was split evenly across several immunoSEQ plates. TCRdb's copy holds only in-frame clones and misses some; the assay was immunoSEQ multiplex PCR. The profile shows just over 2,000,000 clones, approximately 94% of them singletons. In the naive CD8 group, cells lacked CD45RO and were positively selected for CCR7, so terminally differentiated effector memory CD45RA+ cells were left out. In regard to this clone: Antigen unknown.

This chain joins TRBV2 and TRBJ2-3, with 12 bases matching TRBD2. The specimen sequenced was naive CD8+ T cells sorted from blood. The sequence was obtained from a man aged 18 to 30 in good health. The CDR3 DNA follows: TGTGCCAGCACCGAGGGGCTAGCGGGAGGGGATACGCAGTATTTT. Translated, it gives CASTEGLAGGDTQYF.